This T cell receptor (beta chain) was obtained from a study of breast tumors, draining lymph nodes, adjacent tissues. The V gene end was trimmed by 8 bases and the J gene end by 6 bases; junction bases not matched to a gene: 9. Per germline, CDR1 DFQATT and CDR2 SNEGSKA (reference sequence). The CDR3 is 13 amino acids. Via MiXCR, TCRdb re-called the multiplex PCR reads, giving one row per CDR3 protein. This table has approximately 170,000 distinct CDR3 sequences, roughly a third appearing once. The lymph nodes were axillary draining lymph nodes from breast cancer patients. This chain uses TRBV20-1 with TRBJ2-1; 8 bases are shared with TRBD1. The TCR sequence derives from a female donor with breast cancer. Some clones in this sample may be carry-over from other donors' samples. The material sequenced was axillary lymph node tissue. The CDR3 sequence is CSRAGTGGNEQFF. In nucleotides, the CDR3 is TGCAGTAGGGCCGGTACAGGGGGCAATGAGCAGTTCTTC.